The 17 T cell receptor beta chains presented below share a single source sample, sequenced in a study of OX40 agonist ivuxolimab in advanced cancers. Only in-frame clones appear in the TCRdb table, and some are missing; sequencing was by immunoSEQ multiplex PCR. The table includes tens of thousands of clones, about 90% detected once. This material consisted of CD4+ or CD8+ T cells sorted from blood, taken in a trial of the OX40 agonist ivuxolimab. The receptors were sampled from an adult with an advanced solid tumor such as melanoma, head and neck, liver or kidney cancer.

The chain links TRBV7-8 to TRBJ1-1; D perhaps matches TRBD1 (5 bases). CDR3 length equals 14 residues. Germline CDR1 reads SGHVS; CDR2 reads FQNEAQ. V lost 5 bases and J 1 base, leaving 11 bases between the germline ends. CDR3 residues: CASSPEGANTEAFF. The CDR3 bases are TGTGCCAGCAGCCCCGAAGGGGCGAACACTGAAGCTTTCTTT.

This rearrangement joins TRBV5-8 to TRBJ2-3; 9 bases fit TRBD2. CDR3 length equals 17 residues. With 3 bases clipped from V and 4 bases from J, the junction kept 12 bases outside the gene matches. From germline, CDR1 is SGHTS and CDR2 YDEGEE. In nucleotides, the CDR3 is TGTGCCAGCAGCTCCTTTCTTAGTAGCGGGAGTGCAGATACGCAGTATTTT. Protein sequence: CASSSFLSSGSADTQYF.

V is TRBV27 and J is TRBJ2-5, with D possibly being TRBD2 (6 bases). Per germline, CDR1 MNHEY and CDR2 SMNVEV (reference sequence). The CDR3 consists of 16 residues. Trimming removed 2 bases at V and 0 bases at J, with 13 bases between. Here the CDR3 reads CASSLGRNPYQETQYF. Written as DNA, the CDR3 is TGTGCCAGCAGTTTAGGGAGGAACCCCTACCAAGAGACCCAGTACTTC.

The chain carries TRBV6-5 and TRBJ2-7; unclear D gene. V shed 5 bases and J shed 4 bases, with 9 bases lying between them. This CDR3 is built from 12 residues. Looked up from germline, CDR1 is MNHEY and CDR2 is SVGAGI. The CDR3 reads CASSEQGYEQYF. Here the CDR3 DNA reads TGTGCCAGCAGTGAACAAGGATACGAGCAGTACTTC.

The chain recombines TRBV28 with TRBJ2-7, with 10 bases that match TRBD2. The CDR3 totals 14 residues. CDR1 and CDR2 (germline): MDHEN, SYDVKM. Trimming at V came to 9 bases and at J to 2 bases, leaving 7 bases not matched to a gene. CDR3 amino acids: CASCTSGAAYEQYF. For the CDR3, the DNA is TGTGCCAGTTGTACTAGCGGGGCGGCCTACGAGCAGTACTTC.

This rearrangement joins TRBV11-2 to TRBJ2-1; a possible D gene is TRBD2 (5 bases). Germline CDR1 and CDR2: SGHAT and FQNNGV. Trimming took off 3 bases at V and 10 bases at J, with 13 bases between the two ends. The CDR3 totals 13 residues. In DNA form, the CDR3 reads TGTGCCAGCAGCTTGGAAAGGGAGCGGGAGCAGTTCTTC. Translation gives CASSLEREREQFF.

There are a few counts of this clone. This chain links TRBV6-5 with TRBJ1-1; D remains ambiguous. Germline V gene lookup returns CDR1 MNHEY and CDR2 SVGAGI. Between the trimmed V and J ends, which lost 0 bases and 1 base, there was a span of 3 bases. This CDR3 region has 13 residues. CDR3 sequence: CASSYSENTEAFF. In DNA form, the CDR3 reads TGTGCCAGCAGTTACTCAGAGAACACTGAAGCTTTCTTT.

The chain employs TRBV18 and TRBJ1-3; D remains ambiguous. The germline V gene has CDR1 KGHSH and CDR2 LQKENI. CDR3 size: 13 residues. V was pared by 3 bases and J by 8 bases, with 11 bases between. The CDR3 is CASSPLGGDTIYF. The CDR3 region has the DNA TGTGCCAGCTCACCTTTAGGCGGGGACACCATATATTTT.

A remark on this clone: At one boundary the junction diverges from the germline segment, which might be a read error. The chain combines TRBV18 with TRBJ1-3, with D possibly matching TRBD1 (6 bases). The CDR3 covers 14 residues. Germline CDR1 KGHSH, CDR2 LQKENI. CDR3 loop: CASSPQGSGNTIYF. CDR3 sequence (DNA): TGTGCCAGCTCCCCACAGGGCTCTGGAAACACCATATATTTT.

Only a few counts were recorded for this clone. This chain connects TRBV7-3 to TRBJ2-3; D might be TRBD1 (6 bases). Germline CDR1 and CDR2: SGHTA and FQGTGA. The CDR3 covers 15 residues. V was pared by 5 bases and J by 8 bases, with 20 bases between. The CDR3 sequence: CASSPVQGPWSTQYF. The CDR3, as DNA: TGTGCCAGCAGCCCCGTACAGGGACCTTGGAGTACGCAGTATTTT.

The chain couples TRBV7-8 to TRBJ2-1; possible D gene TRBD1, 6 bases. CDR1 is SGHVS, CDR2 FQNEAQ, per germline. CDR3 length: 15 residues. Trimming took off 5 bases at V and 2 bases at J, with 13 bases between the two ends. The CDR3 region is CASSRRGRTYNEQFF. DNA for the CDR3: TGTGCCAGCAGCCGTAGGGGGAGAACCTACAATGAGCAGTTCTTC.

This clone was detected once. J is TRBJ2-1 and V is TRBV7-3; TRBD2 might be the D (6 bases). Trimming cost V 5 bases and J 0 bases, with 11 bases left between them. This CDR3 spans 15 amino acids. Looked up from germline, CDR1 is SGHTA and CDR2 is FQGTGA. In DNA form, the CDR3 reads TGTGCCAGCAGCCCCCGCGGGGCCTCCTACAATGAGCAGTTCTTC. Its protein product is CASSPRGASYNEQFF.

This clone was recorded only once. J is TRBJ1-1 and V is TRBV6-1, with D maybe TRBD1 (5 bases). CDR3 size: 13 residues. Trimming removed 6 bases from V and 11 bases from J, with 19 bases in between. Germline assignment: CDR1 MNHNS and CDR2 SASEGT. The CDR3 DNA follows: TGTGCCAGCAGACCCGGCGACAGTAGGGACGCTTTCTTT. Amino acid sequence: CASRPGDSRDAFF.

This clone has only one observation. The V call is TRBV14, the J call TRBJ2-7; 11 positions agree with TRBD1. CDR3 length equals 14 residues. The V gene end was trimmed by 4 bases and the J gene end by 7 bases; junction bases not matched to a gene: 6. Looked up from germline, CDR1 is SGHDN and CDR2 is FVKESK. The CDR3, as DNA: TGTGCCAGCAGCCGGGACAGGGGGTTCGTGGAGCAGTACTTC. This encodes CASSRDRGFVEQYF.

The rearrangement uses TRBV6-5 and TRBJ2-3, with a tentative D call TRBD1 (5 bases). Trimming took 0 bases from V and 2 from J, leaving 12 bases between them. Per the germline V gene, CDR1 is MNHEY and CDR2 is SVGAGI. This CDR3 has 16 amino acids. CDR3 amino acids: CASSYSSRGHTDTQYF. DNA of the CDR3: TGTGCCAGCAGTTACTCTAGTCGAGGACACACAGATACGCAGTATTTT.

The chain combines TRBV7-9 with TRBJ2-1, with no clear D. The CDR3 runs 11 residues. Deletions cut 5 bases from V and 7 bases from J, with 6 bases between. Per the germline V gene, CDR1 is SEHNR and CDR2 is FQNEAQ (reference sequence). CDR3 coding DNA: TGTGCCAGCAGCCTAATGAATGAGCAGTTCTTC. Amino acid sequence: CASSLMNEQFF. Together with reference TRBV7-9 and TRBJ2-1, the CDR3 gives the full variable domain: DTGVSQNPRHKITKRGQNVTFRCDPISEHNRLYWYRQTLGQGPEFLTYFQNEAQLEKSRLLSDRFSAERPKGSFSTLEIQRTEQGDSAMYLCASSLMNEQFFGPGTRLTVL.

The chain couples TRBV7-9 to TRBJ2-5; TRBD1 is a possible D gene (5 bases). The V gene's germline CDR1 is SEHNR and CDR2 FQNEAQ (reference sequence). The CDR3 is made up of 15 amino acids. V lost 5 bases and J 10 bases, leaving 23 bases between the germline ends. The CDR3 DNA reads TGTGCCAGCAGCCCCCCTTCGCCTGGGGCCAGGATCCAGTACTTC. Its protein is CASSPPSPGARIQYF. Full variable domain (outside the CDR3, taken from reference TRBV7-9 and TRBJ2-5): DTGVSQNPRHKITKRGQNVTFRCDPISEHNRLYWYRQTLGQGPEFLTYFQNEAQLEKSRLLSDRFSAERPKGSFSTLEIQRTEQGDSAMYLCASSPPSPGARIQYFGPGTRLLVL.